What follows are 7 T cell receptor beta chains derived from one specimen sequenced in a study of T cell responses to AZD1222 COVID-19 vaccine. Some clones are missing from TCRdb's copy, which holds only in-frame ones; the method was immunoSEQ multiplex PCR. The data show 150,000 to 200,000 clones, approximately 90% seen once. The material was peripheral blood, obtained on day 0 of AZD1222 vaccination. These receptors all stem from an adult in good health.

This clone was counted a few times. The V gene is TRBV6-5, the J gene TRBJ1-1, with D possibly matching TRBD1 (6 bases). This CDR3 comprises 12 residues. Germline V CDR1 and CDR2: MNHEY, SVGAGI. The V and J ends lost 7 bases and 4 bases respectively, with 10 bases between them. CDR3 sequence: CASIQGFTEAFF. The CDR3 nucleotides read TGTGCCAGCATTCAGGGGTTCACTGAAGCTTTCTTT.

V usage is TRBV5-4 and J usage is TRBJ2-5; 9 bases agree with TRBD2. The CDR3 contains 15 residues. J gave up 0 bases and V 4 bases, and 4 bases lay outside the gene matches. The germline V gene encodes CDR1 SGHNT and CDR2 YYREEE (reference sequence). This CDR3 reads CASSKRLADQETQYF. As DNA, the CDR3 is TGTGCCAGCAGCAAAAGACTAGCGGACCAAGAGACCCAGTACTTC.

The chain joins TRBV6-2 or TRBV6-3 to TRBJ1-6, with D hard to call. The CDR3 totals 12 residues. Germline V gene lookup returns CDR1 MNHEY and CDR2 SVGEGT. V was shortened by 6 bases and J by 10 bases, with 10 bases between the two germline ends. CDR3 protein: CASSSPPSPLHF. CDR3 coding DNA: TGTGCCAGCAGCTCCCCACCCTCACCCCTCCACTTT.

This chain uses TRBV15 with TRBJ1-5; TRBD1 agrees at 12 bases. In germline, CDR1 is LNHNV, CDR2 YYDKDF (reference sequence). The CDR3 runs to 16 residues. V was clipped by 5 bases and J by 6 bases; unmatched bases: 8. As DNA, the CDR3 is TGTGCCACCAGCCGAAACCGGGACAGGGGGCCTCAGCCCCAGCATTTT. Its protein product is CATSRNRDRGPQPQHF.

The chain is built from TRBV7-2 and TRBJ2-1, with 8 nucleotides matching TRBD2. The V segment lost 1 base and the J segment 10 bases; nucleotides outside the gene matches: 9. The CDR3 is 15 residues long. The V gene's germline CDR1 is SGHTA and CDR2 FQGNSA. The chain's CDR3 is CASSLEASGSGEQFF. The CDR3 nucleotides read TGTGCCAGCAGCTTAGAGGCTAGCGGGTCAGGCGAGCAGTTCTTC.

V and J are TRBV2 and TRBJ1-2; TRBD1 might be the D (5 bases). The germline V gene has CDR1 SNHLY and CDR2 FYNNEI. The length of the CDR3 is 13 residues. Trimming removed 7 bases at V and 0 bases at J, with 9 bases between. In DNA form, the CDR3 reads TGTGCCAGCAAGACGGACACTAACTATGGCTACACCTTC. Amino acid sequence: CASKTDTNYGYTF.

The chain has TRBV24-1 and TRBJ2-3, with 10 bases that match TRBD2. In germline, CDR1 is KGHDR, CDR2 SFDVKD. Trimming at V came to 1 base and at J to 1 base, leaving 1 base not matched to a gene. CDR3 length equals 16 residues. CDR3 residues: CATSDFLAGGTDTQYF. CDR3 coding DNA: TGTGCCACCAGTGATTTCCTAGCGGGGGGCACAGATACGCAGTATTTT.